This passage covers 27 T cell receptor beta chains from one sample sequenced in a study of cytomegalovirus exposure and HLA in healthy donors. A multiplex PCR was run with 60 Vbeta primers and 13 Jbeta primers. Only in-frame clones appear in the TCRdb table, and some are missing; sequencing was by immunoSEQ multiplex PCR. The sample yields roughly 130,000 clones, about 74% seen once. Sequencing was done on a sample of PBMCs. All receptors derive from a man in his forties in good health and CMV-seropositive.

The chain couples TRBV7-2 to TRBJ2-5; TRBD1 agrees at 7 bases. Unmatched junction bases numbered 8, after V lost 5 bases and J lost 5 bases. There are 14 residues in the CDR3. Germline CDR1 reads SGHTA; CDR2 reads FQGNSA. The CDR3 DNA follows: TGTGCCAGCAGCCTAAGACAGGGATACGAGACCCAGTACTTC. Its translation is CASSLRQGYETQYF.

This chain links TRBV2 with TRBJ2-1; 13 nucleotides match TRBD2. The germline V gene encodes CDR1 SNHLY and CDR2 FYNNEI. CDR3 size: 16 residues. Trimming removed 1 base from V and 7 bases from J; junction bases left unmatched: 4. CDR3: CASSEGTSGSLNEQFF. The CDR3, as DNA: TGTGCCAGCAGTGAAGGGACTAGCGGGAGTTTGAATGAGCAGTTCTTC.

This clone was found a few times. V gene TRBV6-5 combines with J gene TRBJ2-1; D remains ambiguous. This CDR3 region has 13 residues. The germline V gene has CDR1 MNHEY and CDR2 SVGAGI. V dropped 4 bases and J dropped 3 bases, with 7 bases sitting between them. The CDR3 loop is CASSSSGYNEQFF. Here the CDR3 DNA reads TGTGCCAGCAGTTCTTCCGGCTACAATGAGCAGTTCTTC.

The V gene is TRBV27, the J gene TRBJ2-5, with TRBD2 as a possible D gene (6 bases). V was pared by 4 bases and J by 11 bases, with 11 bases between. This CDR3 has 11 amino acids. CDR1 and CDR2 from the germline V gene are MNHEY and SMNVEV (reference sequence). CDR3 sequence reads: CASSSRREQYF. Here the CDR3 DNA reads TGTGCCAGCAGTTCGCGCCGGGAGCAGTACTTC.

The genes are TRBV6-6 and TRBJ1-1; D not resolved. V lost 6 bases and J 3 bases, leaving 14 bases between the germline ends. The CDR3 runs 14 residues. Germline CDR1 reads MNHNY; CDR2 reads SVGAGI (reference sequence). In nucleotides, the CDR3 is TGTGCCAGCAGCCAAGGACCGGGGTACACTGAAGCTTTCTTT. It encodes CASSQGPGYTEAFF.

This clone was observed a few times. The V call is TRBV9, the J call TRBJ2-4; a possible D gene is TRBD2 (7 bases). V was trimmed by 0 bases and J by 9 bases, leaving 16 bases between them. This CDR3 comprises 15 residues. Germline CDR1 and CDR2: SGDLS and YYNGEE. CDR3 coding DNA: TGTGCCAGCAGCGTAGGGCGGGAGAGGGGGGGCATTCAGTACTTC. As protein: CASSVGRERGGIQYF.

CDR3 residues: CASSLGGSRGYTF. In nucleotides, the CDR3 is TGTGCCAGCAGTTTAGGAGGGTCCCGTGGCTACACCTTC. This sequence joins TRBV28 and TRBJ1-2; D unresolved. V gave up 2 bases and J gave up 7 bases, with 11 bases separating them. Germline-derived CDR1 and CDR2 are MDHEN and SYDVKM. This CDR3 spans 13 amino acids.

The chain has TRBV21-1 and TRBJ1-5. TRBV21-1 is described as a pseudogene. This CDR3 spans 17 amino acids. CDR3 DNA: TGTGCCAGCAGCAAATTAGCGGAAGGGGGAGGGAGTCAGCCCCAGCATTTT. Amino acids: CASSKLAEGGGSQPQHF.

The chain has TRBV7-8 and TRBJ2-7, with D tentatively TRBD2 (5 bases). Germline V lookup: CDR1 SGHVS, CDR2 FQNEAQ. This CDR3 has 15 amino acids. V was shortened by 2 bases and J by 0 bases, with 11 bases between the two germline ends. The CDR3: CASSLPRGASYEQYF. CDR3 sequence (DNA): TGTGCCAGCAGCTTACCCCGGGGTGCCTCCTACGAGCAGTACTTC.

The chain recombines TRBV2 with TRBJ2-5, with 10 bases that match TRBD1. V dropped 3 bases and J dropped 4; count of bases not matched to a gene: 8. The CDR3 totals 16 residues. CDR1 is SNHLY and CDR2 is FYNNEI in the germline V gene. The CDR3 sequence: CASSDGGQGNGETQYF. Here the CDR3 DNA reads TGTGCCAGCAGTGATGGGGGACAGGGGAATGGAGAGACCCAGTACTTC.

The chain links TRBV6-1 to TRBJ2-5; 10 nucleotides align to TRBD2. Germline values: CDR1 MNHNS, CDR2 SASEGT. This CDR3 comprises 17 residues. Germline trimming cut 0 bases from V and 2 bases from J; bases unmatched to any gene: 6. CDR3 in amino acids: CASSEASGRAGQETQYF. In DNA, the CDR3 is TGTGCCAGCAGTGAAGCAAGCGGGAGGGCGGGGCAAGAGACCCAGTACTTC.

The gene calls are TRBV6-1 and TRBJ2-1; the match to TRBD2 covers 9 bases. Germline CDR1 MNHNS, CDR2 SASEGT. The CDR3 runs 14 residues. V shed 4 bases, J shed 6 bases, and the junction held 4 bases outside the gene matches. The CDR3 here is CASSAGGGANEQFF. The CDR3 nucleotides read TGTGCCAGCAGTGCCGGCGGGGGGGCCAATGAGCAGTTCTTC.

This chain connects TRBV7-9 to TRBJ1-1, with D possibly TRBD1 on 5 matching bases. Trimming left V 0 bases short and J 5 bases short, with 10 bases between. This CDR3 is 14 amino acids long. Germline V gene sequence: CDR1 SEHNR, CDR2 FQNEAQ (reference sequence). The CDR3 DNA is TGTGCCAGCAGCTTAGCCCAGGGTCGGACTGAAGCTTTCTTT. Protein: CASSLAQGRTEAFF.

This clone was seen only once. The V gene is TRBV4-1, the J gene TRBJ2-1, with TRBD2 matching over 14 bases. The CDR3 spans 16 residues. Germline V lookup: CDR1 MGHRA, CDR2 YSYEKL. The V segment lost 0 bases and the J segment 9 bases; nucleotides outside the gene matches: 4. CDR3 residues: CASSQEWGTSGSEQFF. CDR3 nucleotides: TGCGCCAGCAGCCAAGAGTGGGGGACTAGCGGGAGTGAGCAGTTCTTC.

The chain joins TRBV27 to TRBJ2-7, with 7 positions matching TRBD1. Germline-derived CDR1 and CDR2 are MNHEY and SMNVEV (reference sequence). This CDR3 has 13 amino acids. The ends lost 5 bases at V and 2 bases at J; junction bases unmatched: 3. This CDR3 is CASSPGTAYEQYF. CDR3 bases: TGTGCCAGCAGTCCCGGGACAGCCTACGAGCAGTACTTC.

CDR3 protein: CASSFGAVGSYEQYF. The CDR3 coding sequence is TGCGCCAGCAGCTTCGGAGCGGTGGGATCCTACGAGCAGTACTTC. The chain joins TRBV5-1 to TRBJ2-7; D possibly corresponds to TRBD2 (5 bases). This CDR3 contains 15 residues. Germline V gene data show CDR1 as SGHRS and CDR2 as YFSETQ. With 2 bases removed from V and 1 base from J, the gap between germline ends came to 13 bases.

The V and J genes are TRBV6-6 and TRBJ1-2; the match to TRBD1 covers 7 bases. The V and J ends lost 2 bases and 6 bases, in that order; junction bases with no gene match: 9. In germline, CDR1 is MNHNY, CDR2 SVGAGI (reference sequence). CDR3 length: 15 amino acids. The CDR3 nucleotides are TGTGCCAGCAGTTACGGGGGCAGGGGGAACGATGGCTACACCTTC. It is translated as CASSYGGRGNDGYTF.

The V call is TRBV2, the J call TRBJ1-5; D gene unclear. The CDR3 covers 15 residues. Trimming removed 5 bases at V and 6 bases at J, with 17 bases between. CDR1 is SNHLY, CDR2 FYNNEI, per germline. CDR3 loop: CASSQEDAVGQPQHF. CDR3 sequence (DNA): TGTGCCAGCAGTCAGGAGGACGCGGTGGGTCAGCCCCAGCATTTT.

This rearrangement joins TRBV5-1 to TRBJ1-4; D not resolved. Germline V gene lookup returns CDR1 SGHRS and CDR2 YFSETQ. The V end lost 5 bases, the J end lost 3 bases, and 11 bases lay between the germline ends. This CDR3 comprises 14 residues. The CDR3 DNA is TGCGCCAGCAGGGGAAGCGGTGCTAATGAAAAACTGTTTTTT. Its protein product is CASRGSGANEKLFF.

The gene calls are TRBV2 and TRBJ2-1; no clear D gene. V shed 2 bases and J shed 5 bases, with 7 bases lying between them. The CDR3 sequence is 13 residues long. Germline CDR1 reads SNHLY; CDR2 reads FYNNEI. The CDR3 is CASSENKNNEQFF. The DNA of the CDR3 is TGTGCCAGCAGTGAAAACAAGAACAATGAGCAGTTCTTC. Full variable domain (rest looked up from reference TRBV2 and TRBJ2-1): EPEVTQTPSHQVTQMGQEVILRCVPISNHLYFYWYRQILGQKVEFLVSFYNNEISEKSEIFDDQFSVERPDGSNFTLKIRSTKLEDSAMYFCASSENKNNEQFFGPGTRLTVL.

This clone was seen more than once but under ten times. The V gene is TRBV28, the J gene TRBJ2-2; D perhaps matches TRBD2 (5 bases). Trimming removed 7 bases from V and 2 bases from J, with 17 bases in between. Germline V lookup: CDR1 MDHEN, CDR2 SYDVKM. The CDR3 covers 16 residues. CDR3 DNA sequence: TGTGCCAGCAAAAGTCGGGGTTCCGATAACACCGGGGAGCTGTTTTTT. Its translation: CASKSRGSDNTGELFF. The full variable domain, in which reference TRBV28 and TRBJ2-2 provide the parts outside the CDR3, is DVKVTQSSRYLVKRTGEKVFLECVQDMDHENMFWYRQDPGLGLRLIYFSYDVKMKEKGDIPEGYSVSREKKERFSLILESASTNQTSMYLCASKSRGSDNTGELFFGEGSRLTVL.

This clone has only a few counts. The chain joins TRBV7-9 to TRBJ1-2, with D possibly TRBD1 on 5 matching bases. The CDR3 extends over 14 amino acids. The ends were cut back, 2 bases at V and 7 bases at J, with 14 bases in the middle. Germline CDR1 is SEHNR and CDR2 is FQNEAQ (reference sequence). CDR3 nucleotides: TGTGCCAGCAGCTTATCCCAGGGCCAGCTTGGCTACACCTTC. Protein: CASSLSQGQLGYTF.

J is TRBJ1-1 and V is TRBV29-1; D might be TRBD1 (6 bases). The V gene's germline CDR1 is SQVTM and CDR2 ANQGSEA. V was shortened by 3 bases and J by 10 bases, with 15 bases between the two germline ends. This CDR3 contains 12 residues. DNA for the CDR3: TGCAGCGTTGATAAACAGGGTTTTGGAGCTTTCTTT. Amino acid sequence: CSVDKQGFGAFF. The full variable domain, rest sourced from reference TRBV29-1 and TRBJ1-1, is SAVISQKPSRDICQRGTSLTIQCQVDSQVTMMFWYRQQPGQSLTLIATANQGSEATYESGFVIDKFPISRPNLTFSTLTVSNMSPEDSSIYLCSVDKQGFGAFFGQGTRLTVV.

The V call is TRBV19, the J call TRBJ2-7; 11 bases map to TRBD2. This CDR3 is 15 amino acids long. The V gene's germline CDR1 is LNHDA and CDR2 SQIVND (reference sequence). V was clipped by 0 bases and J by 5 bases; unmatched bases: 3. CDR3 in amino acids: CASSIDTLAGDEQYF. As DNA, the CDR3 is TGTGCCAGTAGTATAGACACACTAGCGGGAGACGAGCAGTACTTC.

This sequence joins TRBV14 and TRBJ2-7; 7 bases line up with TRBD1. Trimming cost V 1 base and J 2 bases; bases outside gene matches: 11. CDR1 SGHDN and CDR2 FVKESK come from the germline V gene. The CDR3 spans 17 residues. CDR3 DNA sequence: TGTGCCAGCAGCCAAGGCCTCGGGACAGTGGTGACCTACGAGCAGTACTTC. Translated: CASSQGLGTVVTYEQYF.

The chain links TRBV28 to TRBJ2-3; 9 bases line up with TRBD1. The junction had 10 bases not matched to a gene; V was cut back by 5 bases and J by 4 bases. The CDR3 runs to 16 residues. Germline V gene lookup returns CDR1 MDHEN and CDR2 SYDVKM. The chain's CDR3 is CASSTTGGGLSDTQYF. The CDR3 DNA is TGTGCCAGCAGTACCACAGGGGGCGGTCTATCAGATACGCAGTATTTT. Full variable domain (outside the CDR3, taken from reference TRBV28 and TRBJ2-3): DVKVTQSSRYLVKRTGEKVFLECVQDMDHENMFWYRQDPGLGLRLIYFSYDVKMKEKGDIPEGYSVSREKKERFSLILESASTNQTSMYLCASSTTGGGLSDTQYFGPGTRLTVL.

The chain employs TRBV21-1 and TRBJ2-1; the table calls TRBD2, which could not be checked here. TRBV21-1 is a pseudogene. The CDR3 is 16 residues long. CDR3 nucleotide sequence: TGTGCCAGCAGCAAATGGACTAGCATCTCCTACAATGAGCAGTTCTTC. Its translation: CASSKWTSISYNEQFF.